Listed here are 29 T cell receptor beta chains from one sample, sequenced in a study of blood T cell repertoires in COVID-19. This table comes from immunoSEQ multiplex PCR, and its TCRdb copy is limited to in-frame clones, with some not included. The sample has approximately 100,000 clones, about 85% seen once. The material sequenced was peripheral blood. The source is an elderly woman with acute or convalescent COVID-19.

The chain couples TRBV5-1 to TRBJ2-1; maybe TRBD1 (6 bases). The V and J ends lost 4 bases and 10 bases respectively, with 12 bases between them. CDR3 size: 12 residues. The germline gives CDR1 SGHRS, CDR2 YFSETQ. The chain's CDR3 is CASSTTGLEQFF. CDR3 coding DNA: TGCGCCAGCAGCACCACAGGGTTAGAGCAGTTCTTC.

This sequence joins TRBV2 and TRBJ1-6; maybe TRBD1 (6 bases). CDR1 SNHLY and CDR2 FYNNEI come from the germline V gene. The CDR3 covers 14 residues. V was clipped by 7 bases and J by 7 bases, with 14 bases between them. This chain's CDR3 is CASKVQGGNSPLHF. CDR3 coding DNA: TGTGCCAGCAAGGTACAGGGCGGAAATTCACCCCTCCACTTT.

V usage is TRBV28 and J usage is TRBJ1-2, with 8 positions matching TRBD1. This CDR3 contains 15 residues. The trim removed 8 bases at V and 2 bases at J, leaving 10 bases unmatched. In germline, CDR1 is MDHEN, CDR2 SYDVKM. CDR3 protein: CASGGQGAFNYGYTF. CDR3 sequence (DNA): TGTGCCAGCGGGGGGCAGGGGGCGTTCAACTATGGCTACACCTTC.

The chain has TRBV7-8 and TRBJ1-5; D might be TRBD1 (6 bases). V was trimmed by 2 bases and J by 7 bases, leaving 15 bases between them. CDR1 is SGHVS and CDR2 is FQNEAQ in the germline V gene. The CDR3 has 15 residues. CDR3 sequence: CASSLLSGGGQPQHF. CDR3 DNA: TGTGCCAGCAGCTTACTGTCTGGGGGCGGACAGCCCCAGCATTTT.

In regard to this clone: A read error may produce the germline difference seen at one junction end. The chain is built from TRBV2 and TRBJ1-3; the D is unclear. From germline, CDR1 is SNHLY and CDR2 FYNNEI. The CDR3 is 14 residues long. CDR3 loop: CASSVVTPGSTIYF. The CDR3 DNA sequence: TGTGCCAGCAGTGTAGTCACGCCGGGAAGCACCATATATTTT.

This clone was counted only a few times. J is TRBJ1-5 and V is TRBV2; possible D gene TRBD1, 6 bases. The CDR3 covers 14 residues. CDR1 and CDR2 (germline): SNHLY, FYNNEI. V lost 4 bases and J 4 bases, leaving 11 bases between the germline ends. CDR3 residues: CASSAGQSNQPQHF. The CDR3 DNA follows: TGTGCCAGCAGTGCGGGACAAAGTAATCAGCCCCAGCATTTT.

The gene calls are TRBV28 and TRBJ1-2; 10 nucleotides line up with TRBD1. Germline V gene data show CDR1 as MDHEN and CDR2 as SYDVKM. This CDR3 comprises 16 residues. With V trimmed by 4 bases and J by 8 bases, 13 bases remained unmatched. The DNA for the CDR3 is TGTGCCAGCAGTTCGTCATCGGGACAGGGGACAAGAGGCTACACCTTC. Its protein is CASSSSSGQGTRGYTF.

V and J are TRBV5-1 and TRBJ2-1, with 8 bases matching TRBD1. Germline values: CDR1 SGHRS, CDR2 YFSETQ. With 0 bases clipped from V and 4 bases from J, the junction kept 3 bases outside the gene matches. CDR3 length equals 15 residues. For the CDR3, the DNA is TGCGCCAGCAGCTTGGACGGACAGGGTTACAATGAGCAGTTCTTC. It yields the protein CASSLDGQGYNEQFF.

CDR3 sequence reads: CASSGRHRGMNTEAFF. Written as DNA, the CDR3 is TGTGCCAGTAGTGGTCGACACAGGGGCATGAACACTGAAGCTTTCTTT. The chain employs TRBV19 and TRBJ1-1; 7 positions match TRBD1. CDR1 and CDR2 (germline): LNHDA, SQIVND (reference sequence). Germline trimming cut 5 bases from V and 0 bases from J; bases unmatched to any gene: 9. The CDR3 has 16 residues.

A few counts support this clone. The V gene is TRBV6-5, the J gene TRBJ1-5; D is unclear. The germline V gene has CDR1 MNHEY and CDR2 SVGAGI. The CDR3 is 15 residues long. The V end lost 6 bases, the J end lost 7 bases, and 19 bases lay between the germline ends. The CDR3 reads CASRASEGGRQPQHF. CDR3 bases: TGTGCCAGCAGGGCCAGCGAGGGTGGAAGGCAGCCCCAGCATTTT.

The V call is TRBV6-5, the J call TRBJ2-3, with a tentative D call TRBD1 (6 bases). The CDR3 sequence is 13 residues long. With 6 bases removed from V and 6 bases from J, the gap between germline ends came to 13 bases. From germline, CDR1 is MNHEY and CDR2 SVGAGI. The CDR3 sequence: CASRTTGSDTQYF. CDR3 in DNA: TGTGCCAGCAGAACCACAGGGTCGGATACGCAGTATTTT.

The V gene is TRBV5-1, the J gene TRBJ1-1; TRBD1 agrees at 8 bases. Unmatched junction bases numbered 10, after V lost 4 bases and J lost 5 bases. Germline CDR1 reads SGHRS; CDR2 reads YFSETQ. This CDR3 has 15 amino acids. The CDR3 DNA is TGCGCCAGCAGCCAAGGACAGGGAATGGGGACTGAAGCTTTCTTT. Its protein product is CASSQGQGMGTEAFF.

The chain has TRBV7-2 and TRBJ2-5; no clear D gene. The V end was cut by 0 bases, the J end by 4 bases, with 6 bases between. Germline loops: CDR1 SGHTA, CDR2 FQGNSA. The CDR3 has 13 amino acids. The CDR3, as DNA: TGTGCCAGCAGCTTAGCGGAGCGAGAGACCCAGTACTTC. It translates to CASSLAERETQYF.

The rearrangement uses TRBV5-6 and TRBJ2-5; D is uncertain. Germline-derived CDR1 and CDR2 are SGHDT and YYEEEE. V lost 2 bases and J 2 bases, leaving 10 bases between the germline ends. The CDR3 has 14 residues. The CDR3: CASSLIQAQETQYF. CDR3 DNA sequence: TGTGCCAGCAGCTTAATTCAGGCGCAAGAGACCCAGTACTTC. Full variable domain (remainder filled in from reference TRBV5-6 and TRBJ2-5): DAGVTQSPTHLIKTRGQQVTLRCSPKSGHDTVSWYQQALGQGPQFIFQYYEEEERQRGNFPDRFSGHQFPNYSSELNVNALLLGDSALYLCASSLIQAQETQYFGPGTRLLVL.

V gene TRBV9 combines with J gene TRBJ1-4, with TRBD1 as a possible D gene (5 bases). This CDR3 region has 15 residues. Germline V gene sequence: CDR1 SGDLS, CDR2 YYNGEE. Trimming took 0 bases from V and 5 from J, leaving 11 bases between them. CDR3 DNA: TGTGCCAGCAGCGTAGGTCAGGGCCCGAATGAAAAACTGTTTTTT. This gives the protein CASSVGQGPNEKLFF.

This rearrangement joins TRBV2 to TRBJ1-6; 7 nucleotides match TRBD1. V lost 6 bases to trimming and J lost 6 bases; unmatched junction nucleotides: 8. CDR1 and CDR2 (germline): SNHLY, FYNNEI. CDR3 length: 15 residues. The CDR3 loop reads CASSAGGNRNSPLHF. DNA for the CDR3: TGTGCCAGCAGCGCAGGGGGAAATCGTAATTCACCCCTCCACTTT.

The V and J genes are TRBV5-6 and TRBJ2-7; tentatively, D is TRBD1 (7 bases). The CDR3 extends over 14 amino acids. Germline CDR1 SGHDT, CDR2 YYEEEE. V was shortened by 3 bases and J by 4 bases, with 14 bases between the two germline ends. DNA for the CDR3: TGTGCCAGCAGCTCGCTGACAGGGAGGTACGAGCAGTACTTC. Amino acids: CASSSLTGRYEQYF.

The chain is built from TRBV18 and TRBJ1-1; 9 nucleotides agree with TRBD1. The V and J ends lost 4 bases and 1 base, in that order; junction bases with no gene match: 1. The CDR3 spans 14 residues. Germline assignment: CDR1 KGHSH and CDR2 LQKENI. CDR3 nucleotides: TGTGCCAGCTCACGGGGACAGGGGAACACTGAAGCTTTCTTT. Its translation: CASSRGQGNTEAFF.

This chain links TRBV7-2 with TRBJ1-2; no definite D call. Germline V gene sequence: CDR1 SGHTA, CDR2 FQGNSA. V lost 8 bases, J lost 8 bases, and 18 bases lay in between. The CDR3 consists of 13 residues. CDR3 DNA: TGTGCCAGCTGCCCCTCAGGAGGGTACGGCTACACCTTC. Protein product: CASCPSGGYGYTF.

A few counts support this clone. The chain couples TRBV14 to TRBJ2-7, with D possibly matching TRBD1 (5 bases). The CDR3 has 13 amino acids. CDR1 is SGHDN and CDR2 is FVKESK in the germline V gene. V was pared by 4 bases and J by 6 bases, with 13 bases between. CDR3 protein: CASSPVGQGEQYF. The CDR3 DNA sequence: TGTGCCAGCAGCCCAGTGGGGCAGGGCGAGCAGTACTTC.

This chain joins TRBV7-8 and TRBJ2-1; 8 nucleotides agree with TRBD2. This CDR3 is 11 amino acids long. Germline CDR1 reads SGHVS; CDR2 reads FQNEAQ. J lost 14 bases, V lost 5 bases, and 5 bases had no gene match. CDR3 DNA: TGTGCCAGCAGCCGGGGGGGGGTAGAGTTCTTC. It specifies CASSRGGVEFF.

The rearrangement links TRBV9 to TRBJ2-7; D might be TRBD1 (6 bases). CDR3 length: 14 amino acids. V lost 2 bases, J lost 13 bases, and 22 bases lay in between. Germline values: CDR1 SGDLS, CDR2 YYNGEE. DNA for the CDR3: TGTGCCAGCAGCGTCCAGTCACAGCAGGGGAGTTTATACTTC. It yields the protein CASSVQSQQGSLYF. Full variable domain (outside the CDR3, taken from reference TRBV9 and TRBJ2-7): DSGVTQTPKHLITATGQRVTLRCSPRSGDLSVYWYQQSLDQGLQFLIQYYNGEERAKGNILERFSAQQFPDLHSELNLSSLELGDSALYFCASSVQSQQGSLYFGPGTRLTVT.

The rearrangement joins TRBV28 to TRBJ2-7; possibly TRBD1 for D (6 bases). V lost 3 bases to trimming and J lost 2 bases, with 23 bases between them. CDR3 length equals 18 residues. Germline V gene lookup returns CDR1 MDHEN and CDR2 SYDVKM. CDR3 in DNA: TGTGCCAGCAGTTTTGGGGGCCCGAGAACAGGGAGAGCCTACGAGCAGTACTTC. Translation: CASSFGGPRTGRAYEQYF.

The gene calls are TRBV5-4 and TRBJ1-5; D not resolved. Germline values: CDR1 SGHNT, CDR2 YYREEE (reference sequence). Trimming took off 2 bases at V and 1 base at J, with 7 bases between the two ends. The CDR3 extends over 14 amino acids. The CDR3 sequence is CASSLFGSNQPQHF. Written as DNA, the CDR3 is TGTGCCAGCAGCTTATTCGGGAGCAATCAGCCCCAGCATTTT.

The chain uses TRBV5-1 and TRBJ1-1, with 8 nucleotides matching TRBD1. V lost 0 bases to trimming and J lost 11 bases; unmatched junction nucleotides: 6. This CDR3 is built from 13 residues. Germline-derived CDR1 and CDR2 are SGHRS and YFSETQ. The CDR3 DNA reads as TGCGCCAGCAGCTTGGGACAGGGGTTGTGGGCTTTCTTT. This translates into CASSLGQGLWAFF.

The chain uses TRBV28 and TRBJ1-1; D gene ambiguous. Trimming left V 6 bases short and J 2 bases short, with 13 bases between. The CDR3 runs 14 residues. Germline V gene sequence: CDR1 MDHEN, CDR2 SYDVKM. The CDR3 coding sequence is TGTGCCAGCAGATTGCAGGAATCCAACACTGAAGCTTTCTTT. Amino acid sequence: CASRLQESNTEAFF.

This CDR3 is CASSGLTNLNTEAFF. In DNA form, the CDR3 reads TGCGCCAGCAGCGGACTGACAAATCTGAACACTGAAGCTTTCTTT. The chain uses TRBV5-1 and TRBJ1-1; D gene ambiguous. The ends were cut back, 4 bases at V and 0 bases at J, with 13 bases in the middle. Germline V gene data show CDR1 as SGHRS and CDR2 as YFSETQ. This CDR3 comprises 15 residues.

The chain has TRBV4-1 and TRBJ1-4; the D is unclear. This CDR3 has 16 residues. The V gene lost 2 bases and the J gene lost 5 bases, with 15 bases spanning the gap. Per germline, CDR1 MGHRA and CDR2 YSYEKL. CDR3 amino acids: CASSQRSGLENEKLFF. DNA for the CDR3: TGCGCCAGCAGCCAAAGGTCCGGACTGGAAAATGAAAAACTGTTTTTT.

This chain links TRBV13 with TRBJ1-1; 7 bases align to TRBD1. The CDR3 covers 15 residues. With V trimmed by 5 bases and J by 3 bases, 9 bases remained unmatched. CDR1 and CDR2 from the germline V gene are PRHDT and FYEKMQ (reference sequence). In DNA, the CDR3 is TGTGCCAGCAGCGTCACAGGGGTGTCGGACACTGAAGCTTTCTTT. Its protein is CASSVTGVSDTEAFF.